Below, one T cell receptor beta chain is given with its context. The table came from immunoSEQ multiplex PCR; TCRdb's copy has only in-frame clones and leaves some out. The profile shows about 250,000 clones, roughly 89% of them singletons. This entry belongs to a study of blood T cell repertoires in COVID-19. The V end lost 3 bases, the J end lost 0 bases, and 10 bases lay between the germline ends. Germline values: CDR1 KGHSH, CDR2 LQKENI. The CDR3 loop spans 15 amino acids. The source of this sequence is a middle-aged woman who had recovered from COVID-19. The chain carries TRBV18 and TRBJ2-3; D possibly corresponds to TRBD2 (6 bases). Sequencing was performed on peripheral blood. The CDR3 is CASSPAEGSTDTQYF. The CDR3 DNA reads as TGTGCCAGCTCACCCGCGGAGGGTAGCACAGATACGCAGTATTTT.